This T cell receptor beta chain was sequenced for a study of T-cell reconstitution after alpha-beta-depleted transplantation in children. Regarding the study as a whole: Among T cells one year after transplant, newly produced cells accounted for most counts and diversity. Reportedly, roughly two months post-transplant, alpha-beta T cells arose from several hundred expanded graft clones.

Germline trimming cut 5 bases from V and 3 bases from J; bases unmatched to any gene: 12. This CDR3 comprises 17 residues. The V gene's germline CDR1 is SGHTA and CDR2 FQGTGA. Comments on this clonotype: The antigen remains unidentified.

Using unique molecular identifiers, the investigators prepared the TCRbeta library. TCRdb analysed the PCR reads with MiXCR anew, one entry per CDR3 protein. Among 700,000 to 850,000 distinct CDR3 sequences, 15% to 20% were seen once, and the ten largest hold roughly 5%. Sequencing was performed on PBMCs, mostly from graft donor cells, taken 360 days after TCRalphabeta/CD19-depleted stem cell transplant. The TCR originated in a male patient under 18 who had a stem cell transplant for acute lymphoblastic leukemia, so the T cells may come from the graft donor. The chain uses TRBV7-3 and TRBJ2-1; the match to TRBD2 covers 8 bases. CDR3 sequence: CASSPGLAHSCYNEQFF. The CDR3 region has the DNA TGTGCCAGCAGCCCTGGACTAGCCCATTCTTGCTACAATGAGCAGTTCTTC.